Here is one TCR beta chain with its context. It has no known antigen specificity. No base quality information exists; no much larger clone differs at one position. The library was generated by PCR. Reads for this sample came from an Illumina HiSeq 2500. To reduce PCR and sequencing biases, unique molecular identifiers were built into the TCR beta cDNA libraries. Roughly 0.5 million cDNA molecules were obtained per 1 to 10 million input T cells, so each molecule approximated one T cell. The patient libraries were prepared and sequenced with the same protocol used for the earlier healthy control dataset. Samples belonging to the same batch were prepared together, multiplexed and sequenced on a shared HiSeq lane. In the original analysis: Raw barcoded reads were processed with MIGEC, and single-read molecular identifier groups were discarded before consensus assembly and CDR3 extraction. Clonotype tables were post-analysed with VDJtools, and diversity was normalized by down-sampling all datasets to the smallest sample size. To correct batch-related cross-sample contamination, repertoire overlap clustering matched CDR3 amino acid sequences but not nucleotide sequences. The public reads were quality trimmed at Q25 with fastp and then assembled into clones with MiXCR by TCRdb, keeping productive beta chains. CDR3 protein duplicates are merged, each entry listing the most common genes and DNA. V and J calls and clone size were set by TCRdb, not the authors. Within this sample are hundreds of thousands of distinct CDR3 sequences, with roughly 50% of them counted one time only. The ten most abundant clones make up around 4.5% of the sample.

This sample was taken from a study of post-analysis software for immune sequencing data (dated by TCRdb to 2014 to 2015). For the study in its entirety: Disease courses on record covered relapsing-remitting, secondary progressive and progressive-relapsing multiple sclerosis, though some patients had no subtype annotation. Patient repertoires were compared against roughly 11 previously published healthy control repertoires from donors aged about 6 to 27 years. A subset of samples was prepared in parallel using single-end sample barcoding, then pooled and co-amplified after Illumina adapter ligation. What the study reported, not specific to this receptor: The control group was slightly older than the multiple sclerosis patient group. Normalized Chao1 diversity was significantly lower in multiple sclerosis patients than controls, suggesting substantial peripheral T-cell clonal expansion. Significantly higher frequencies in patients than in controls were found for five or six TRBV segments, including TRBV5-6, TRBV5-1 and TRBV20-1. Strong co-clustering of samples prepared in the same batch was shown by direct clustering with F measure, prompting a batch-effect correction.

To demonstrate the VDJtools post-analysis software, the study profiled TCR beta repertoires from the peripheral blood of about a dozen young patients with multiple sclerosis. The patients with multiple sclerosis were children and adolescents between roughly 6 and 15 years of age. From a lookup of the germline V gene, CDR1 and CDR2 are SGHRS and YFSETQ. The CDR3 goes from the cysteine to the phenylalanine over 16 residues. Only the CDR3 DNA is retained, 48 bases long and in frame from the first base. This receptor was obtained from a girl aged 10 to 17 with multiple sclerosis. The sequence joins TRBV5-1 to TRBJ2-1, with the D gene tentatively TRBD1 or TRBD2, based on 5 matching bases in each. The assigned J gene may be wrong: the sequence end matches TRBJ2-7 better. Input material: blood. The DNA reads TGCGCCAGCAGCTTGGTGGTGCGTATACGGGGCGAGGAGCAGTACTTC. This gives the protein CASSLVVRIRGEEQYF.